The rows below give T cell receptor beta chains drawn from one sample of a study of blood T cell repertoires in COVID-19. Clones were sequenced by immunoSEQ multiplex PCR, and TCRdb holds only the in-frame ones, with some missing. The sample yields under 200,000 clones, approximately 91% seen once. Sequenced sample: PBMCs or T cells enriched from blood (not recorded which). The receptors here all came from a woman between 18 and 29 years old who had recovered from COVID-19. Both conserved end residues are part of each CDR3. A D gene is named only where the DNA matches it firmly. The size of a clone is reported for some rows only, either as once, few or many, or as a class for expanded clones.

size: NA; D: NA; J: TRBJ1-4; V: TRBV5-4; CDR3: CASSLERGVSEKLFF; DNA: TGTGCCAGCAGCTTGGAACGGGGTGTAAGTGAAAAACTGTTTTTT
size: NA; D: NA; J: TRBJ2-1; V: TRBV7-6; CDR3: CASSRYNEQFF; DNA: TGTGCCAGCAGCCGGTACAATGAGCAGTTCTTC
size: NA; D: TRBD2; J: TRBJ2-3; V: TRBV3-1/TRBV3-2; CDR3: CASRATSGDTQYF; DNA: TGTGCCAGCAGGGCTACTAGCGGAGATACGCAGTATTTT
size: NA; D: NA; J: TRBJ1-6; V: TRBV5-4; CDR3: CASSFDGVAYNSPLHF; DNA: TGTGCCAGCAGCTTCGACGGGGTAGCCTATAATTCACCCCTCCACTTT
size: once; D: NA; J: TRBJ2-1; V: TRBV28; CDR3: CASHTRVLRDEQFF; DNA: TGTGCCAGCCATACGAGGGTTTTAAGGGATGAGCAGTTCTTC
size: NA; D: TRBD1; J: TRBJ2-7; V: TRBV28; CDR3: CASSSDFDRDPGFPSF; DNA: TGTGCCAGCAGTTCGGACTTCGACAGGGACCCGGGATTCCCGTCCTTC
size: NA; D: NA; J: TRBJ1-1; V: TRBV15; CDR3: CATSGPYRAVNTEAFF; DNA: TGTGCCACCAGCGGACCCTACAGGGCCGTGAACACTGAAGCTTTCTTT
size: NA; D: NA; J: TRBJ2-3; V: TRBV7-8; CDR3: CASSLAVTGDTQYF; DNA: TGTGCCAGCAGCTTAGCGGTAACCGGGGATACGCAGTATTTT
size: NA; D: NA; J: TRBJ1-1; V: TRBV3-1/TRBV3-2; CDR3: CASSQAGIPFF; DNA: TGTGCCAGCAGCCAGGCAGGGATCCCTTTCTTT
size: NA; D: NA; J: TRBJ1-5; V: TRBV28; CDR3: CASSSTAISQHF; DNA: TGTGCCAGCAGCTCGACAGCTATATCCCAGCATTTT
size: NA; D: NA; J: TRBJ1-5; V: TRBV28; CDR3: CASRETGSNQPQHF; DNA: TGTGCCAGCAGAGAGACAGGTAGTAATCAGCCCCAGCATTTT
size: NA; D: NA; J: TRBJ1-5; V: TRBV19; CDR3: CASGPGGSNQPQHF; DNA: TGTGCCAGTGGCCCAGGCGGGAGCAATCAGCCCCAGCATTTT
size: once; D: TRBD2; J: TRBJ2-2; V: TRBV6-5; CDR3: CASSYGGRSGAGELFF; DNA: TGTGCCAGCAGTTACGGGGGGAGGAGCGGGGCCGGGGAGCTGTTTTTT
size: NA; D: NA; J: TRBJ1-2; V: TRBV2; CDR3: CARRGTSNYGYTF; DNA: TGTGCCAGGCGGGGGACCAGTAACTATGGCTACACCTTC
size: NA; D: TRBD1; J: TRBJ1-4; V: TRBV14; CDR3: CASSPLGQGTNEKLFF; DNA: TGTGCCAGCAGCCCCCTAGGACAGGGGACTAATGAAAAACTGTTTTTT
size: NA; D: NA; J: TRBJ2-7; V: TRBV15; CDR3: CATSRGTDYEQYF; DNA: TGTGCCACCAGCAGAGGGACAGACTACGAGCAGTACTTC
size: NA; D: TRBD2; J: TRBJ2-5; V: TRBV27; CDR3: CASSLGLAVETQYF; DNA: TGTGCCAGCAGTTTAGGGCTAGCGGTAGAGACCCAGTACTTC
size: NA; D: TRBD1; J: TRBJ1-1; V: TRBV19; CDR3: CASSIWTGRNTEAFF; DNA: TGTGCCAGTAGTATATGGACAGGCCGGAACACTGAAGCTTTCTTT
size: NA; D: TRBD2; J: TRBJ2-5; V: TRBV11-2; CDR3: CASSYLAGGRTETQYF; DNA: TGTGCCAGCAGCTACCTAGCGGGAGGGCGGACGGAGACCCAGTACTTC
size: NA; D: NA; J: TRBJ2-7; V: TRBV28; CDR3: CASERDYEQYF; DNA: TGTGCCAGCGAACGAGACTACGAGCAGTACTTC
size: NA; D: TRBD1; J: TRBJ2-7; V: TRBV14; CDR3: CASSPFDRRTGSYEQYF; DNA: TGTGCCAGCAGCCCATTTGATAGGCGGACAGGGTCGTACGAGCAGTACTTC
size: once; D: TRBD1; J: TRBJ2-1; V: TRBV7-9; CDR3: CASSPGTASYNEQFF; DNA: TGTGCCAGCAGCCCTGGGACAGCCTCCTACAATGAGCAGTTCTTC
size: NA; D: NA; J: TRBJ2-7; V: TRBV28; CDR3: CASSVLGSSYEQYF; DNA: TGTGCCAGCAGCGTCCTGGGCAGTAGCTACGAGCAGTACTTC
size: NA; D: NA; J: TRBJ1-2; V: TRBV6-5; CDR3: CASCLTGTRYGYTF; DNA: TGTGCCAGTTGTCTGACCGGGACAAGGTATGGCTACACCTTC
size: NA; D: NA; J: TRBJ2-1; V: TRBV2; CDR3: CASRTGYEQFF; DNA: TGTGCCAGCAGAACGGGGTATGAGCAGTTCTTC
size: NA; D: NA; J: TRBJ2-7; V: TRBV5-1; CDR3: CASSLTGQYYEQYF; DNA: TGCGCCAGCAGCTTGACAGGGCAATACTACGAGCAGTACTTC
size: NA; D: NA; J: TRBJ1-1; V: TRBV28; CDR3: CASSFPGAKAFF; DNA: TGTGCCAGCAGTTTTCCAGGGGCTAAAGCTTTCTTT
size: NA; D: TRBD1; J: TRBJ2-7; V: TRBV11-1; CDR3: CASSLVGTGAYEQYF; DNA: TGTGCCAGCAGCTTAGTTGGGACAGGCGCGTACGAGCAGTACTTC
size: once; D: NA; J: TRBJ2-4; V: TRBV2; CDR3: CASSEEPGAGYF; DNA: TGTGCCAGCAGTGAAGAGCCAGGTGCAGGATACTTC
size: NA; D: TRBD1; J: TRBJ1-1; V: TRBV27; CDR3: CASRSLQGAAPKAFF; DNA: TGTGCCAGCAGGTCGCTACAGGGGGCAGCCCCAAAAGCTTTCTTT
size: NA; D: NA; J: TRBJ1-1; V: TRBV6-2/TRBV6-3; CDR3: CASSYSTASAEAFF; DNA: TGTGCCAGCAGTTACTCAACAGCTAGCGCTGAAGCTTTCTTT
size: NA; D: NA; J: TRBJ1-3; V: TRBV28; CDR3: CASTSPPSGNTIYF; DNA: TGTGCCAGCACCTCTCCCCCCTCTGGAAACACCATATATTTT
size: NA; D: NA; J: TRBJ2-6; V: TRBV27; CDR3: CASSLGEAGANVLTF; DNA: TGTGCCAGCAGTCTAGGGGAGGCTGGGGCCAACGTCCTGACTTTC
size: NA; D: NA; J: TRBJ1-1; V: TRBV3-1/TRBV3-2; CDR3: CASSQALGGTEAFF; DNA: TGTGCCAGCAGCCAAGCGCTGGGAGGCACTGAAGCTTTCTTT
size: NA; D: NA; J: TRBJ1-5; V: TRBV4-3; CDR3: CASSQDRRKPQHF; DNA: TGCGCCAGCAGCCAAGATAGGCGGAAGCCCCAGCATTTT
size: NA; D: TRBD2; J: TRBJ2-1; V: TRBV18; CDR3: CASSPAGELNEQFF; DNA: TGTGCCAGCTCACCGGCGGGAGAGCTGAATGAGCAGTTCTTC
size: NA; D: TRBD1; J: TRBJ2-1; V: TRBV11-2; CDR3: CASSSPTGGYNEQFF; DNA: TGTGCCAGCAGCTCTCCGACAGGGGGCTACAATGAGCAGTTCTTC
size: NA; D: NA; J: TRBJ1-6; V: TRBV11-2; CDR3: CASSLPDFSPHF; DNA: TGTGCCAGCAGCCTTCCGGACTTTTCCCCCCACTTT
size: NA; D: NA; J: TRBJ1-4; V: TRBV3-1/TRBV3-2; CDR3: CASSQGAMLANEKLFF; DNA: TGTGCCAGCAGCCAAGGGGCCATGCTGGCTAATGAAAAACTGTTTTTT
size: NA; D: TRBD2; J: TRBJ2-7; V: TRBV30; CDR3: CAWSGGLAGRYEQYF; DNA: TGTGCCTGGAGTGGAGGACTAGCGGGAAGGTACGAGCAGTACTTC
size: once; D: TRBD2; J: TRBJ2-1; V: TRBV2; CDR3: CASRFRGGRINEQFF; DNA: TGTGCCAGCAGGTTTAGGGGCGGGAGGATCAATGAGCAGTTCTTC
size: NA; D: TRBD2; J: TRBJ2-7; V: TRBV6-5; CDR3: CASVAGGTYEQYF; DNA: TGTGCCAGCGTAGCGGGAGGGACCTACGAGCAGTACTTC
size: NA; D: TRBD2; J: TRBJ2-3; V: TRBV7-3; CDR3: CASSYGLAGDADTQYF; DNA: TGTGCCAGCAGCTACGGACTAGCGGGAGATGCAGATACGCAGTATTTT
size: NA; D: TRBD2; J: TRBJ2-7; V: TRBV28; CDR3: CASSLRFLTGGTSGRGEQYF; DNA: TGTGCCAGCAGTTTGCGATTTCTAACAGGGGGGACTAGCGGGAGGGGAGAGCAGTACTTC
size: NA; D: NA; J: TRBJ2-1; V: TRBV12-3/TRBV12-4; CDR3: CASSPLYEQFF; DNA: TGTGCCAGCAGCCCTTTGTATGAGCAGTTCTTC
size: NA; D: TRBD1; J: TRBJ1-4; V: TRBV5-1; CDR3: CASSQTGVNEKLFF; DNA: TGCGCCAGCAGCCAGACAGGGGTGAATGAAAAACTGTTTTTT
size: NA; D: TRBD1; J: TRBJ1-2; V: TRBV18; CDR3: CASSPAGGKGYTF; DNA: TGTGCCAGCTCACCGGCAGGGGGTAAAGGCTACACCTTC
size: NA; D: TRBD2; J: TRBJ2-6; V: TRBV4-2; CDR3: CASSQVGTSSGANVLTF; DNA: TGTGCCAGCAGCCAAGTTGGGACTAGTTCTGGGGCCAACGTCCTGACTTTC
size: NA; D: TRBD2; J: TRBJ2-3; V: TRBV20-1; CDR3: CSASLGLAGEYTQYF; DNA: TGCAGTGCTAGTCTGGGACTAGCGGGAGAGTATACGCAGTATTTT
size: NA; D: NA; J: TRBJ2-5; V: TRBV9; CDR3: CASSPRDFETQYF; DNA: TGTGCCAGCAGCCCACGGGACTTCGAGACCCAGTACTTC
size: few; D: NA; J: TRBJ1-3; V: TRBV30; CDR3: CAWSVPGSGNTIYF; DNA: TGTGCCTGGAGTGTACCAGGATCCGGAAACACCATATATTTT
size: NA; D: NA; J: TRBJ2-3; V: TRBV19; CDR3: CASSNRDLNTQYF; DNA: TGTGCCAGTAGCAACCGGGACTTGAATACGCAGTATTTT
size: few; D: TRBD2; J: TRBJ2-5; V: TRBV28; CDR3: CASSPLGGAGGPGETQYF; DNA: TGTGCCAGCAGTCCCCTCGGTGGGGCGGGAGGGCCTGGAGAGACCCAGTACTTC
size: NA; D: TRBD2; J: TRBJ2-3; V: TRBV19; CDR3: CASSPGTSIADTQYF; DNA: TGTGCCAGTAGTCCCGGGACTAGCATCGCAGATACGCAGTATTTT
size: once; D: NA; J: TRBJ2-1; V: TRBV6-5; CDR3: CASSYSRVTEQFF; DNA: TGTGCCAGCAGTTACTCGAGGGTTACTGAGCAGTTCTTC
size: NA; D: TRBD1; J: TRBJ2-2; V: TRBV5-1; CDR3: CASSFVQGAVGELFF; DNA: TGCGCCAGCAGCTTCGTACAGGGGGCGGTCGGGGAGCTGTTTTTT
size: NA; D: TRBD1; J: TRBJ1-2; V: TRBV5-1; CDR3: CASSARQGANYGYTF; DNA: TGCGCCAGCAGCGCTCGACAGGGTGCTAACTATGGCTACACCTTC